The present T cell receptor beta chain was sequenced within a study of T-cell reconstitution after alpha-beta-depleted transplantation in children. Whole-study findings and limits: Recipient T cells and thymic progenitors that survived were the source of the high TCRbeta diversity seen at day 60 in some patients.

The ends were cut back, 2 bases at V and 5 bases at J, with 10 bases in the middle. Per germline, CDR1 SEHNR and CDR2 FQNEAQ (reference sequence). This CDR3 comprises 13 residues. Molecular barcoding with unique molecular identifiers was used for the TCRbeta library. MiXCR, applied by TCRdb to the PCR reads, yields one record per CDR3 protein. The sample gives under 450,000 distinct CDR3 sequences, 15% to 20% of which show up once; approximately 29% is in the top ten. This clonotype was seen a few times. Its matching antigen is unknown. V usage is TRBV7-9 and J usage is TRBJ2-7; D may be TRBD1 (6 bases). The sequenced sample was PBMCs, mostly from graft donor cells, obtained 360 days after TCRalphabeta/CD19-depleted stem cell transplant. The TCR originated in a boy under three years old who had a stem cell transplant for Wiskott-Aldrich syndrome, so the T cells may come from the graft donor. CDR3 coding DNA: TGTGCCAGCAGCTTATCTAAGGGGGACGAGCAGTACTTC. This sequence encodes CASSLSKGDEQYF.